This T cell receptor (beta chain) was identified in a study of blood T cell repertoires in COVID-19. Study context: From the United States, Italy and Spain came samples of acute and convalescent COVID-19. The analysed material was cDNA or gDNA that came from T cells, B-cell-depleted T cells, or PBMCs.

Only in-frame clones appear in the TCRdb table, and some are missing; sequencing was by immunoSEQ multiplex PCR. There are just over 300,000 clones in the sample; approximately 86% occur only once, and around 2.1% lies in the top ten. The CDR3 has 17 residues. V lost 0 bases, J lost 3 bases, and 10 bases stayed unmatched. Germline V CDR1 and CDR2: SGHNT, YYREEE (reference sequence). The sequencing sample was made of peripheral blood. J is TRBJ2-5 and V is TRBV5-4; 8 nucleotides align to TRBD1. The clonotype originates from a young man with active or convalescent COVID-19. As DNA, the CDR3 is TGTGCCAGCAGCTTGGTGGACAGGGCGGTGGGGAAAGAGACCCAGTACTTC. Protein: CASSLVDRAVGKETQYF.